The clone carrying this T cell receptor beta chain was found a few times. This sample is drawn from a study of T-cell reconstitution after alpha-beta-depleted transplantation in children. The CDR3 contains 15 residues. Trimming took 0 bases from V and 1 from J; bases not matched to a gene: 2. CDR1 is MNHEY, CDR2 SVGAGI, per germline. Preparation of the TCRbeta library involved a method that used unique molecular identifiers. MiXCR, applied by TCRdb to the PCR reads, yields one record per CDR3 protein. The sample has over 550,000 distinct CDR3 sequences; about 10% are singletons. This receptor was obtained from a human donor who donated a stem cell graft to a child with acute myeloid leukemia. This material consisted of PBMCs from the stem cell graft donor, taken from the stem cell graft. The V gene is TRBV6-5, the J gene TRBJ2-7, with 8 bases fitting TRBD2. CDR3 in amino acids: CASSYSAGASYEQYF. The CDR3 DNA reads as TGTGCCAGCAGTTACTCAGCGGGAGCGTCCTACGAGCAGTACTTC.